Each of the 30 T cell receptor beta chains below was sequenced from the same sample in a study of cytomegalovirus exposure and HLA in healthy donors (TCRdb year 2017). The method was the immunoSEQ multiplex PCR assay. A mixture of 60 forward primers for TCR Vbeta segments and 13 reverse primers for TCR Jbeta segments was used in the multiplex PCR. This immuneACCESS table, as held by TCRdb, lists in-frame sequences with V and J called but not all clones. Of the missing ones, under half trace to an unresolved V gene in checked studies; the others have no known cause. Here the sample has roughly 130,000 clones; approximately 72% occur a single time. The top ten clonotypes cover 6.5% of the sample. Sequencing was done on a sample of PBMCs. These receptors were obtained from a woman between 55 and 75 years old in good health and CMV-seronegative.

The rearrangement uses TRBV6-9 and TRBJ2-5; 8 nucleotides line up with TRBD2. The J call is in doubt because the DNA end fits TRBJ2-7 better. Germline V gene data show CDR1 as MNHGY and CDR2 as SVAAGI. This CDR3 region has 16 residues. The CDR3 loop is CASSYPQSGSEYEQYF. CDR3 bases: TGTGCCAGCAGTTATCCACAAAGCGGGAGTGAGTACGAGCAGTACTTC.

The chain carries TRBV7-2 and TRBJ2-7; 7 positions agree with TRBD1. CDR3 length: 13 amino acids. After removal of 5 bases from V and 6 bases from J, the junction contained 7 bases not matched to a gene. The germline CDR1 and CDR2 sequences are SGHTA and FQGNSA. CDR3 DNA: TGTGCCAGCAGCGTCCGACAGGGCGGCGAGCAGTACTTC. Its protein product is CASSVRQGGEQYF.

The chain uses TRBV14 and TRBJ2-7, with a tentative D call TRBD2 (6 bases). This CDR3 contains 15 residues. Germline CDR1 SGHDN, CDR2 FVKESK. V lost 1 base and J lost 2, with 12 bases in between. CDR3 coding DNA: TGTGCCAGCAGCCAAGCCCACGGGGGACCCTACGAGCAGTACTTC. Protein sequence: CASSQAHGGPYEQYF.

The chain carries TRBV7-8 and TRBJ2-3, with TRBD2 matching 11 bases. There are 15 residues in the CDR3. After removal of 5 bases from V and 7 bases from J, the junction contained 8 bases not matched to a gene. Germline values: CDR1 SGHVS, CDR2 FQNEAQ. The CDR3 reads CASSRTSSGRYTQYF. The CDR3 DNA sequence: TGTGCCAGCAGCAGAACGTCTAGCGGGAGGTATACGCAGTATTTT.

V usage is TRBV7-2 and J usage is TRBJ2-1, with 8 positions matching TRBD2. The V gene end was trimmed by 1 base and the J gene end by 3 bases; junction bases not matched to a gene: 8. The CDR3 totals 17 residues. Germline V CDR1 and CDR2: SGHTA, FQGNSA. In nucleotides, the CDR3 is TGTGCCAGCAGCTTAGGCCTAGCGGGCGGGATCTACAATGAGCAGTTCTTC. Protein sequence: CASSLGLAGGIYNEQFF. Full variable domain (missing parts from reference TRBV7-2 and TRBJ2-1): GAGVSQSPSNKVTEKGKDVELRCDPISGHTALYWYRQSLGQGLEFLIYFQGNSAPDKSGLPSDRFSAERTGGSVSTLTIQRTQQEDSAVYLCASSLGLAGGIYNEQFFGPGTRLTVL.

The CDR3 coding sequence is TGTGCCAGCAGTCCGACAGGGGGAATTGGAAACACCATATATTTT. Protein sequence: CASSPTGGIGNTIYF. The chain carries TRBV7-8 and TRBJ1-3; TRBD1 agrees at 9 bases. The V gene end was trimmed by 6 bases and the J gene end by 3 bases; junction bases not matched to a gene: 6. CDR3 length: 15 residues. Germline V CDR1 and CDR2: SGHVS, FQNEAQ.

This sequence joins TRBV9 and TRBJ2-3; a weak D match, TRBD2 (7 bases). The CDR3 consists of 17 residues. Germline V lookup: CDR1 SGDLS, CDR2 YYNGEE. V was shortened by 3 bases and J by 4 bases, with 21 bases between the two germline ends. CDR3 region: CASSAPGRGGRADTQYF. The DNA for the CDR3 is TGTGCCAGCAGCGCCCCGGGGAGGGGGGGCAGGGCAGATACGCAGTATTTT.

The CDR3 spells CASSRAFSSYEQYF. The CDR3 DNA sequence: TGTGCCAGCAGCCGAGCCTTTTCCTCCTACGAGCAGTACTTC. The V and J genes are TRBV27 and TRBJ2-7; D gene ambiguous. Germline V gives CDR1 MNHEY, CDR2 SMNVEV (reference sequence). The CDR3 spans 14 residues. V was shortened by 6 bases and J by 0 bases, with 12 bases between the two germline ends.

This clone was detected only a few times. The genes are TRBV9 and TRBJ1-2; 7 bases align to TRBD1. Per germline, CDR1 SGDLS and CDR2 YYNGEE. This CDR3 spans 15 amino acids. Trimming at V came to 3 bases and at J to 6 bases, leaving 11 bases not matched to a gene. In DNA form, the CDR3 reads TGTGCCAGCAGCGCAGGGGGGTCCCCTCGCCATGGCTACACCTTC. Amino acids: CASSAGGSPRHGYTF.

This clone has only a few counts. This chain links TRBV6-1 with TRBJ1-2; 11 bases match TRBD1. The CDR3 contains 15 residues. Germline V gives CDR1 MNHNS, CDR2 SASEGT. After removal of 2 bases from V and 2 bases from J, the junction contained 1 base not matched to a gene. Written as DNA, the CDR3 is TGTGCCAGCAGTGAAAGGACAGGGGGCAACTATGGCTACACCTTC. This sequence encodes CASSERTGGNYGYTF.

This chain joins TRBV19 and TRBJ2-2, with 11 bases that match TRBD2. CDR3 length equals 15 residues. The junction had 3 bases not matched to a gene; V was cut back by 5 bases and J by 4 bases. Germline assignment: CDR1 LNHDA and CDR2 SQIVND (reference sequence). CDR3 in amino acids: CASSLAGGVTGELFF. The CDR3 DNA sequence: TGTGCCAGTAGTCTAGCGGGGGGCGTCACCGGGGAGCTGTTTTTT.

The J gene is TRBJ1-5, the V gene TRBV6-5; 10 nucleotides align to TRBD1. The CDR3 spans 15 residues. J lost 6 bases, V lost 6 bases, and 8 bases had no gene match. Germline CDR1 reads MNHEY; CDR2 reads SVGAGI. The CDR3 nucleotides are TGTGCCAGCAGCCTAGCGGGACAGGGGATTCAGCCCCAGCATTTT. This translates into CASSLAGQGIQPQHF.

This clone was detected a few times. This chain connects TRBV2 to TRBJ1-2; D not resolved. This CDR3 comprises 14 residues. The germline V and J ends were trimmed by 3 bases and 8 bases, with 16 bases remaining between them. Per the germline V gene, CDR1 is SNHLY and CDR2 is FYNNEI. The CDR3 DNA reads as TGTGCCAGCAGTGATGTGGGCCCAAATATGGGCTACACCTTC. Its translation is CASSDVGPNMGYTF.

In DNA form, the CDR3 reads TGTGCCAGCAGCCCCCAAGGGGGCAGTCTGAACACTGAAGCTTTCTTT. This encodes CASSPQGGSLNTEAFF. The J gene is TRBJ1-1, the V gene TRBV9; 7 bases map to TRBD1. CDR3 size: 16 residues. V gave up 4 bases and J gave up 0 bases; unmatched junction bases: 9. Germline loops: CDR1 SGDLS, CDR2 YYNGEE.

In this sample, this clone turned up a few times. The rearrangement links TRBV5-4 to TRBJ1-2; D may be TRBD1 (6 bases). Between the trimmed V and J ends, which lost 1 base and 2 bases, there was a span of 9 bases. This CDR3 is built from 14 residues. CDR1 and CDR2 from the germline V gene are SGHNT and YYREEE (reference sequence). CDR3 nucleotide sequence: TGTGCCAGCAGCTTGACAGGGCTAAACTATGGCTACACCTTC. This codes for CASSLTGLNYGYTF. The full variable domain, in which reference TRBV5-4 and TRBJ1-2 provide the parts outside the CDR3, is ETGVTQSPTHLIKTRGQQVTLRCSSQSGHNTVSWYQQALGQGPQFIFQYYREEENGRGNFPPRFSGLQFPNYSSELNVNALELDDSALYLCASSLTGLNYGYTFGSGTRLTVV.

V is TRBV6-5 and J is TRBJ2-7; 8 bases line up with TRBD2. The CDR3 contains 12 residues. After removal of 6 bases from V and 5 bases from J, the junction contained 3 bases not matched to a gene. Germline loops: CDR1 MNHEY, CDR2 SVGAGI. The CDR3 loop reads CASRGLAHEQYF. In nucleotides, the CDR3 is TGTGCCAGCAGAGGACTAGCCCACGAGCAGTACTTC.

The J gene is TRBJ2-7, the V gene TRBV6-7, with TRBD2 matching 10 bases. TRBV6-7 counts as an open reading frame of uncertain function. The CDR3 consists of 14 residues. Losses at the gene ends were 5 bases for V and 2 bases for J; bases not matched to a gene: 3. This chain's CDR3 is CASSLAGVTYEQYF. The DNA of the CDR3 is TGTGCCAGCAGTCTAGCGGGGGTAACCTACGAGCAGTACTTC.

The V call is TRBV19, the J call TRBJ2-5, with 7 bases identical to TRBD1. Germline lookup yields CDR1 LNHDA and CDR2 SQIVND (reference sequence). The CDR3 is made up of 15 amino acids. V dropped 5 bases and J dropped 5; count of bases not matched to a gene: 11. The CDR3 reads CASSSQGTAGETQYF. The CDR3 nucleotides read TGTGCCAGTAGTTCACAGGGGACAGCCGGGGAGACCCAGTACTTC. The entire variable domain, with the rest obtained from reference TRBV19 and TRBJ2-5, is as follows: DGGITQSPKYLFRKEGQNVTLSCEQNLNHDAMYWYRQDPGQGLRLIYYSQIVNDFQKGDIAEGYSVSREKKESFPLTVTSAQKNPTAFYLCASSSQGTAGETQYFGPGTRLLVL.

Of note for this clone: One junction end does not reproduce the germline sequence, and a read error may be involved. The CDR3 region has the DNA TGTGCCAGCAGCTTCACAGGGGGCCCCCGGAATTTT. This gives the protein CASSFTGGPRNF. The rearrangement links TRBV7-9 to TRBJ1-5; TRBD1 aligns across 9 bases. Germline assignment: CDR1 SEHNR and CDR2 FQNEAQ (reference sequence). The CDR3 runs to 12 residues.

The chain combines TRBV19 with TRBJ1-1; 8 nucleotides align to TRBD1. CDR3 length: 15 residues. V lost 1 base, J lost 6 bases, and 7 bases stayed unmatched. Germline loops: CDR1 LNHDA, CDR2 SQIVND (reference sequence). DNA for the CDR3: TGTGCCAGTAGTATAGGACAGGGGAGAGAGCCTGAAGCTTTCTTT. Translating gives CASSIGQGREPEAFF.

The rearrangement joins TRBV7-2 to TRBJ2-7; D is undetermined. The CDR3 length is 13 residues. Germline lookup yields CDR1 SGHTA and CDR2 FQGNSA. V was clipped by 8 bases and J by 3 bases, with 14 bases between them. CDR3 region: CASRLTPHYEQYF. The CDR3 DNA reads as TGTGCCAGCCGGCTGACTCCTCACTACGAGCAGTACTTC.

The V call is TRBV10-3, the J call TRBJ2-7; 11 bases are a match to TRBD1. V shed 6 bases and J 2 bases; nucleotides not matched to a gene: 9. The germline CDR1 and CDR2 sequences are ENHRY and SYGVKD. This CDR3 spans 16 amino acids. CDR3 loop: CAIRGDLGQGAYEQYF. The DNA of the CDR3 is TGTGCCATCAGGGGGGATCTGGGACAGGGGGCCTACGAGCAGTACTTC.

The chain uses TRBV28 and TRBJ2-3; D remains ambiguous. The CDR3 spans 11 residues. Per the germline V gene, CDR1 is MDHEN and CDR2 is SYDVKM. Trimming removed 4 bases from V and 3 bases from J, with 2 bases in between. CDR3 residues: CASSSTDTQYF. The CDR3 nucleotides are TGTGCCAGCAGTTCGACAGATACGCAGTATTTT.

The CDR3 loop is CASSSKQGAEGYTF. CDR3 DNA sequence: TGTGCCAGCAGCTCAAAACAGGGGGCGGAGGGCTACACCTTC. This chain links TRBV5-5 with TRBJ1-2, with 9 positions matching TRBD1. CDR3 length: 14 residues. Germline assignment: CDR1 SGHKS and CDR2 YYEKEE (reference sequence). The V and J ends lost 3 bases and 8 bases, in that order; junction bases with no gene match: 8.

The gene calls are TRBV19 and TRBJ2-1; D is possibly TRBD2 (7 bases). The germline gives CDR1 LNHDA, CDR2 SQIVND (reference sequence). The V end was cut by 6 bases, the J end by 6 bases, with 12 bases between. This CDR3 has 13 residues. CDR3 bases: TGTGCCAGTAGAGGCCGGGGGGCCAATGAGCAGTTCTTC. Translated: CASRGRGANEQFF.

CDR3 protein: CASSQDMAGTSGGRRETQYF. The DNA for the CDR3 is TGTGCCAGCAGCCAAGATATGGCCGGGACTAGCGGGGGGCGAAGAGAGACCCAGTACTTC. The chain couples TRBV14 to TRBJ2-5; 15 bases match TRBD2. V trimming: 0 bases; J trimming: 4 bases; junction bases outside the gene matches: 12. This CDR3 spans 20 amino acids. Germline V gene data show CDR1 as SGHDN and CDR2 as FVKESK.

The chain joins TRBV28 to TRBJ2-1; 7 nucleotides match TRBD2. Germline V gene data show CDR1 as MDHEN and CDR2 as SYDVKM. V gave up 4 bases and J gave up 5 bases; unmatched junction bases: 14. The CDR3 loop spans 17 amino acids. CDR3 region: CASSSPRSSGGDNEQFF. DNA for the CDR3: TGTGCCAGCAGTTCTCCGAGATCTAGCGGAGGGGACAATGAGCAGTTCTTC. Filled out from reference TRBV28 and TRBJ2-1, the complete variable domain reads DVKVTQSSRYLVKRTGEKVFLECVQDMDHENMFWYRQDPGLGLRLIYFSYDVKMKEKGDIPEGYSVSREKKERFSLILESASTNQTSMYLCASSSPRSSGGDNEQFFGPGTRLTVL.

The chain uses TRBV7-6 and TRBJ1-1; D is possibly TRBD1 (5 bases). The CDR3 extends over 14 amino acids. The ends were cut back, 2 bases at V and 1 base at J, with 8 bases in the middle. Germline loops: CDR1 SGHVS, CDR2 FNYEAQ. The CDR3 here is CASSLQGENTEAFF. The CDR3 region has the DNA TGTGCCAGCAGCTTACAAGGGGAGAACACTGAAGCTTTCTTT.

V gene TRBV12-5 combines with J gene TRBJ1-2; a weak D match, TRBD1 (5 bases). From germline, CDR1 is LGHNT and CDR2 FRNRAP. V shed 0 bases and J shed 5 bases, with 19 bases lying between them. The CDR3 contains 17 residues. The CDR3 reads CASGLVPQGTAIYGYTF. The CDR3 nucleotides read TGTGCTAGTGGTTTGGTACCCCAGGGTACGGCTATATATGGCTACACCTTC.

The chain is built from TRBV12-2 and TRBJ1-1. TRBV12-2 is termed a pseudogene. CDR3 length: 13 amino acids. The CDR3 region is CASRLGSGNEAFF. The CDR3, as DNA: TGTGCAAGTCGCTTAGGTTCCGGGAATGAAGCTTTCTTT.